This TCR beta chain was captured in a study of early T cells in non-severe SARS-CoV-2 infection. General study results and limits: In VDJdb matching, anti-spike CD8 responses were favored while private and CD4 specificities went missing.

The germline V gene encodes CDR1 KGHSH and CDR2 LQKENI. V lost 5 bases, J lost 6 bases, and 8 bases stayed unmatched. The CDR3 spans 15 residues. This clonotype was observed at least ten times. Its antigen is not known. The library protocol tagged individual cDNA molecules with unique molecular identifiers. TCRdb redid the calling of the 5' RACE reads with MiXCR, one entry per CDR3 protein. There are 30,000 to 35,000 distinct CDR3 sequences in the sample; 4.5% to 5% occur only once, and approximately 7.5% lies in the top ten. J is TRBJ1-1 and V is TRBV18; 11 nucleotides line up with TRBD1. The sequence was obtained from an adult who was a healthcare worker with PCR-confirmed SARS-CoV-2 infection or an uninfected control (not recorded which). Sequenced input: whole blood. CDR3 residues: CASSVYRTGGSEAFF. The CDR3 coding sequence is TGTGCCAGCTCAGTATACCGGACAGGGGGCTCTGAAGCTTTCTTT.